This entry lists 23 T cell receptor beta chains sequenced from one sample in a study of T cell responses to AZD1222 COVID-19 vaccine. Assay used: immunoSEQ multiplex PCR; TCRdb lists only in-frame clones, some missing. Of about 190,000 clones in the sample, approximately 90% were seen once. Specimen: peripheral blood, collected on day 0 of AZD1222 vaccination. Receptors originate from an adult in good health.

The chain recombines TRBV11-2 with TRBJ1-2; TRBD1 matches at 9 bases. Germline values: CDR1 SGHAT, CDR2 FQNNGV. This CDR3 comprises 18 residues. J lost 0 bases, V lost 7 bases, and 15 bases had no gene match. CDR3 nucleotides: TGTGCCAGCACTCCAAGGGGACAGGGTATTATCCCTAACTATGGCTACACCTTC. It yields the protein CASTPRGQGIIPNYGYTF.

J is TRBJ2-7 and V is TRBV11-2; perhaps TRBD1 as D (6 bases). V was pared by 1 base and J by 4 bases, with 14 bases between. CDR3 length: 15 residues. CDR1 and CDR2 from the germline V gene are SGHAT and FQNNGV. CDR3 nucleotides: TGTGCCAGCAGCTTAGTTTCAGGGGTTCAATACGAGCAGTACTTC. Translating gives CASSLVSGVQYEQYF. Full variable domain (outside the CDR3, taken from reference TRBV11-2 and TRBJ2-7): EAGVAQSPRYKIIEKRQSVAFWCNPISGHATLYWYQQILGQGPKLLIQFQNNGVVDDSQLPKDRFSAERLKGVDSTLKIQPAKLEDSAVYLCASSLVSGVQYEQYFGPGTRLTVT.

V usage is TRBV14 and J usage is TRBJ1-1; no reliable D call. The V end was cut by 0 bases, the J end by 7 bases, with 9 bases between. The CDR3 runs to 13 residues. Germline loops: CDR1 SGHDN, CDR2 FVKESK. CDR3 protein: CASSQDLRNEAFF. The DNA for the CDR3 is TGTGCCAGCAGCCAAGATCTGAGAAATGAAGCTTTCTTT. Looking up the rest from reference TRBV14 and TRBJ1-1 gives the full variable domain: EAGVTQFPSHSVIEKGQTVTLRCDPISGHDNLYWYRRVMGKEIKFLLHFVKESKQDESGMPNNRFLAERTGGTYSTLKVQPAELEDSGVYFCASSQDLRNEAFFGQGTRLTVV.

This chain connects TRBV10-3 to TRBJ1-2; the D gene is possibly TRBD1 (6 bases). Trimming left V 3 bases short and J 5 bases short, with 10 bases between. The germline V gene encodes CDR1 ENHRY and CDR2 SYGVKD. The CDR3 covers 13 residues. This CDR3 is CAISDAQGYGYTF. DNA of the CDR3: TGTGCCATCAGTGACGCACAGGGTTATGGCTACACCTTC.

This clone occurred once. This chain connects TRBV11-2 to TRBJ2-3; D is uncertain. Germline lookup yields CDR1 SGHAT and CDR2 FQNNGV. The CDR3 has 14 residues. Trimming stripped 0 bases from V and 4 bases from J, with 8 bases between. The CDR3, as DNA: TGTGCCAGCAGCTTAGAGTTGCCGCCAGATACGCAGTATTTT. Translation: CASSLELPPDTQYF. The whole variable domain, remainder taken from reference TRBV11-2 and TRBJ2-3, is EAGVAQSPRYKIIEKRQSVAFWCNPISGHATLYWYQQILGQGPKLLIQFQNNGVVDDSQLPKDRFSAERLKGVDSTLKIQPAKLEDSAVYLCASSLELPPDTQYFGPGTRLTVL.

The chain joins TRBV28 to TRBJ2-7; the D call may be TRBD1 or TRBD2 (5 bases each). Germline values: CDR1 MDHEN, CDR2 SYDVKM. Trimming removed 6 bases at V and 1 base at J, with 10 bases between. This CDR3 region has 13 residues. The CDR3 region is CASSEGPSYEQYF. Here the CDR3 DNA reads TGTGCCAGCAGCGAGGGGCCTTCCTACGAGCAGTACTTC.

This clone was picked up one time. The chain combines TRBV27 with TRBJ2-3; 9 bases align to TRBD2. CDR1 is MNHEY and CDR2 is SMNVEV in the germline V gene (reference sequence). Trimming at V came to 7 bases and at J to 6 bases, leaving 14 bases not matched to a gene. The CDR3 has 16 residues. The CDR3 reads CASTPASGETADTQYF. CDR3 nucleotides: TGTGCCAGCACCCCGGCTAGCGGGGAAACAGCGGATACGCAGTATTTT.

The CDR3 reads CASSLIRGRLSEQYF. The CDR3 DNA is TGTGCCAGCAGCTTAATAAGGGGGCGCTTGTCCGAGCAGTACTTC. This chain joins TRBV7-2 and TRBJ2-7, with 7 nucleotides matching TRBD1. The CDR3 contains 15 residues. Germline assignment: CDR1 SGHTA and CDR2 FQGNSA. Trimming cost V 2 bases and J 6 bases; bases outside gene matches: 10. The whole variable domain, filled in from reference TRBV7-2 and TRBJ2-7, reads GAGVSQSPSNKVTEKGKDVELRCDPISGHTALYWYRQSLGQGLEFLIYFQGNSAPDKSGLPSDRFSAERTGGSVSTLTIQRTQQEDSAVYLCASSLIRGRLSEQYFGPGTRLTVT.

The genes are TRBV6-1 and TRBJ1-2; D not certain. The CDR3 consists of 16 residues. From germline, CDR1 is MNHNS and CDR2 SASEGT. V dropped 0 bases and J dropped 0 bases, with 11 bases sitting between them. This CDR3 reads CASSEANEGTNYGYTF. The CDR3 DNA reads as TGTGCCAGCAGTGAAGCGAATGAGGGTACTAACTATGGCTACACCTTC.

This sequence joins TRBV18 and TRBJ2-7, with TRBD1 identical over 7 bases. Germline V gives CDR1 KGHSH, CDR2 LQKENI. This CDR3 contains 15 residues. The junction had 7 bases not matched to a gene; V was cut back by 3 bases and J by 2 bases. This chain's CDR3 is CASSPTGKTTYEQYV. The CDR3, as DNA: TGTGCCAGCTCACCGACAGGGAAAACAACCTACGAGCAGTACGTC.

This chain uses TRBV27 with TRBJ2-6; D is undetermined. Per the germline V gene, CDR1 is MNHEY and CDR2 is SMNVEV (reference sequence). Trimming cost V 0 bases and J 1 base, with 10 bases left between them. The CDR3 is made up of 17 amino acids. CDR3 sequence (DNA): TGTGCCAGCAGTTTATCATTCCAGACTTCTGGGGCCAACGTCCTGACTTTC. Protein sequence: CASSLSFQTSGANVLTF.

The chain recombines TRBV19 with TRBJ2-1; unclear D gene. Germline assignment: CDR1 LNHDA and CDR2 SQIVND (reference sequence). V lost 8 bases to trimming and J lost 4 bases, with 15 bases between them. The CDR3 extends over 14 amino acids. The CDR3 here is CASSPGRVYNEQFF. The CDR3 DNA reads TGTGCCAGTTCCCCGGGTCGAGTATACAATGAGCAGTTCTTC.

The CDR3 sequence is CASSDGAATGELFF. Written as DNA, the CDR3 is TGTGCCAGTAGTGATGGGGCGGCCACCGGGGAGCTGTTTTTT. This chain links TRBV19 with TRBJ2-2; perhaps TRBD1 as D (5 bases). The CDR3 runs to 14 residues. Deletions cut 5 bases from V and 4 bases from J, with 11 bases between. Germline V CDR1 and CDR2: LNHDA, SQIVND (reference sequence).

J is TRBJ2-5 and V is TRBV13; D unresolved. Germline CDR1 reads PRHDT; CDR2 reads FYEKMQ (reference sequence). The CDR3 spans 12 residues. Trimming took 5 bases from V and 5 from J, leaving 9 bases between them. CDR3 residues: CASSATGETQYF. The CDR3 nucleotides read TGTGCCAGCAGCGCCACCGGGGAGACCCAGTACTTC.

The chain uses TRBV28 and TRBJ1-5, with 7 nucleotides matching TRBD1. Germline lookup yields CDR1 MDHEN and CDR2 SYDVKM. V shed 1 base and J 0 bases; nucleotides not matched to a gene: 3. CDR3 length equals 16 residues. CDR3: CASSLSGGDSNQPQHF. As DNA, the CDR3 is TGTGCCAGCAGTTTATCAGGGGGAGATAGCAATCAGCCCCAGCATTTT.

The chain uses TRBV5-1 and TRBJ1-1, with a weak D call TRBD1 (5 bases). The V and J ends lost 6 bases and 5 bases respectively, with 17 bases between them. Germline V gene data show CDR1 as SGHRS and CDR2 as YFSETQ. This CDR3 is 14 amino acids long. As DNA, the CDR3 is TGCGCCAGCAAGGTTTCCTCGGACAAGACTGAAGCTTTCTTT. Its translation: CASKVSSDKTEAFF.

This chain joins TRBV25-1 and TRBJ2-5; D is unclear. The V and J ends lost 3 bases and 5 bases respectively, with 4 bases between them. CDR1 and CDR2 from the germline V gene are MGHDK and SYGVNS. This CDR3 has 11 residues. Here the CDR3 reads CASSEGETQYF. Here the CDR3 DNA reads TGTGCCAGCAGTGAGGGGGAGACCCAGTACTTC.

V and J are TRBV19 and TRBJ1-1; D call uncertain. Between the trimmed V and J ends, which lost 3 bases and 2 bases, there was a span of 7 bases. CDR1 is LNHDA and CDR2 is SQIVND in the germline V gene (reference sequence). The CDR3 is 13 residues long. This chain's CDR3 is CASSIVVNTEAFF. In nucleotides, the CDR3 is TGTGCCAGTAGTATTGTCGTTAACACTGAAGCTTTCTTT.

The chain uses TRBV19 and TRBJ1-5, with 8 bases lining up with TRBD1. Germline CDR1 and CDR2: LNHDA and SQIVND (reference sequence). This CDR3 has 16 residues. V was pared by 5 bases and J by 3 bases, with 9 bases of the junction left unmatched. CDR3 DNA: TGTGCCAGTAGTGACAGGGGTGAAGGGGACAATCAGCCCCAGCATTTT. Protein product: CASSDRGEGDNQPQHF.

This chain uses TRBV7-9 with TRBJ1-5; TRBD1 agrees at 7 bases. There are 14 residues in the CDR3. The V gene's germline CDR1 is SEHNR and CDR2 FQNEAQ (reference sequence). V shed 3 bases, J shed 1 base, and the junction held 0 bases outside the gene matches. The CDR3 sequence: CASSLGQSNQPQHF. CDR3 sequence (DNA): TGTGCCAGCAGCTTGGGACAGAGCAATCAGCCCCAGCATTTT.

The V and J genes are TRBV9 and TRBJ1-2; D is undetermined. The germline V gene has CDR1 SGDLS and CDR2 YYNGEE. V gave up 6 bases and J gave up 2 bases, with 14 bases separating them. The CDR3 has 14 amino acids. CDR3 sequence: CASTLLQGNYGYTF. DNA of the CDR3: TGTGCCAGCACCTTACTCCAAGGGAACTATGGCTACACCTTC. The whole variable domain, remainder taken from reference TRBV9 and TRBJ1-2, is DSGVTQTPKHLITATGQRVTLRCSPRSGDLSVYWYQQSLDQGLQFLIQYYNGEERAKGNILERFSAQQFPDLHSELNLSSLELGDSALYFCASTLLQGNYGYTFGSGTRLTVV.

The chain carries TRBV30 and TRBJ1-2; D remains unclear. V was pared by 3 bases and J by 5 bases, with 7 bases between. The CDR3 loop spans 11 amino acids. The germline V gene has CDR1 GTSNPN and CDR2 SVGIG (reference sequence). The chain's CDR3 is CAWRGFYGYTF. The CDR3 DNA reads TGTGCCTGGAGGGGTTTTTATGGCTACACCTTC.

J is TRBJ1-5 and V is TRBV6-5; the match to TRBD1 covers 7 bases. From germline, CDR1 is MNHEY and CDR2 SVGAGI. The V and J ends lost 4 bases and 2 bases, in that order; junction bases with no gene match: 2. CDR3 size: 14 residues. The CDR3 DNA is TGTGCCAGCAGTTTAGGGACAGGCAATCAGCCCCAGCATTTT. Its translation is CASSLGTGNQPQHF.